These T cell receptor beta chains were read from a single sample in a study of beta chain features in type 1 diabetes. Assay used: immunoSEQ multiplex PCR; TCRdb lists only in-frame clones, some missing. The table includes roughly 330,000 clones, roughly 13% detected once. The sequenced sample was naive CD4+ T cells from blood. Receptors originate from a young woman with type 1 diabetes. CDR3s include the opening cysteine and the closing phenylalanine or tryptophan. Fields, in order: J gene, clone size, V gene, D gene, CDR3 DNA, CDR3 protein. D genes are given only for firm matches. Clone size appears in some rows only: once, few, many, or a class for an expanded clone.

J gene: TRBJ1-1; clone size: few; V gene: TRBV19; D gene: .; CDR3 DNA: TGTGCCAGTACCCAGAGGGGGGGCACTGAAGCTTTCTTT; CDR3 protein: CASTQRGGTEAFF
J gene: TRBJ2-2; clone size: .; V gene: TRBV28; D gene: .; CDR3 DNA: TGTGCCAGCAGTTTCAGCGGGTTATCGAACACCGGGGAGCTGTTTTTT; CDR3 protein: CASSFSGLSNTGELFF
J gene: TRBJ2-5; clone size: .; V gene: TRBV5-4; D gene: .; CDR3 DNA: TGTGCCAGCAGCTTGGCGCAGGGCAAAGAGACCCAGTACTTC; CDR3 protein: CASSLAQGKETQYF
J gene: TRBJ2-3; clone size: few; V gene: TRBV28; D gene: TRBD1; CDR3 DNA: TGTGCCAGCAGTGGGGGACAGGGGGTCACAGATACGCAGTATTTT; CDR3 protein: CASSGGQGVTDTQYF
J gene: TRBJ2-3; clone size: few; V gene: TRBV5-1; D gene: TRBD2; CDR3 DNA: TGCGCCAGCAGCTTGGTTGGTAGCGGGTCCGGTTTCACAGATACGCAGTATTTT; CDR3 protein: CASSLVGSGSGFTDTQYF
J gene: TRBJ2-6; clone size: .; V gene: TRBV28; D gene: TRBD1; CDR3 DNA: TGTGCCAGCAGTTCCGGGACAGCAAGCTCTGGGGCCAACGTCCTGACTTTC; CDR3 protein: CASSSGTASSGANVLTF
J gene: TRBJ1-1; clone size: .; V gene: TRBV11-1; D gene: .; CDR3 DNA: TGTGCCAGCAGCGATTCTTTCCGCGTTGGCACTGAAGCTTTCTTT; CDR3 protein: CASSDSFRVGTEAFF
J gene: TRBJ2-3; clone size: few; V gene: TRBV6-5; D gene: TRBD2; CDR3 DNA: TGTGCCAGCAGTTACGGGGGAGGGGGCACAGATACGCAGTATTTT; CDR3 protein: CASSYGGGGTDTQYF
J gene: TRBJ2-3; clone size: .; V gene: TRBV5-1; D gene: TRBD2; CDR3 DNA: TGCGCCAGCAGCTTGGATAGCGGGAGAGGAACAGATACGCAGTATTTT; CDR3 protein: CASSLDSGRGTDTQYF
J gene: TRBJ2-5; clone size: few; V gene: TRBV7-6; D gene: .; CDR3 DNA: TGTGCCAGCAGCTTACTGGGTAGGGGTCCTTACCAAGAGACCCAGTACTTC; CDR3 protein: CASSLLGRGPYQETQYF
J gene: TRBJ1-1; clone size: few; V gene: TRBV12-5; D gene: .; CDR3 DNA: TGTGCTAGTGGTTTGGTACTAGGTGAAAGAACTTTCTTT; CDR3 protein: CASGLVLGERTFF
J gene: TRBJ2-1; clone size: .; V gene: TRBV7-9; D gene: TRBD2; CDR3 DNA: TGTGCCAGCAGCTTTCCCTCTAGCGGGAACAATGAGCAGTTCTTC; CDR3 protein: CASSFPSSGNNEQFF
J gene: TRBJ2-4; clone size: few; V gene: TRBV2; D gene: TRBD2; CDR3 DNA: TGTGCCAGGGACGGGGGGGGAGACATTCAGTACTTC; CDR3 protein: CARDGGGDIQYF
J gene: TRBJ2-5; clone size: once; V gene: TRBV4-1; D gene: .; CDR3 DNA: TGCGCCAGCAGCCAAGTTCTGGGGGGGACCCAGTACTTC; CDR3 protein: CASSQVLGGTQYF
J gene: TRBJ2-5; clone size: few; V gene: TRBV28; D gene: TRBD1; CDR3 DNA: TGTGCCAGCACGGGACAGGCTACAAAGACCCAGTACTTC; CDR3 protein: CASTGQATKTQYF
J gene: TRBJ2-7; clone size: .; V gene: TRBV7-3; D gene: .; CDR3 DNA: TGTGCCAGCGGCGCGGGACCAGGAGAGCAGTACTTC; CDR3 protein: CASGAGPGEQYF
J gene: TRBJ1-1; clone size: .; V gene: TRBV6-4; D gene: .; CDR3 DNA: TGTGCCAGCAGTGACTCTACAGCAATGAACACTGAAGCTTTCTTT; CDR3 protein: CASSDSTAMNTEAFF
J gene: TRBJ2-5; clone size: .; V gene: TRBV11-2; D gene: TRBD1; CDR3 DNA: TGTGCCAGCAGCCCAAGGGACAGAGAAGAGACCCAGTACTTC; CDR3 protein: CASSPRDREETQYF
J gene: TRBJ2-3; clone size: once; V gene: TRBV6-5; D gene: .; CDR3 DNA: TGTGCCAGCAGTTACTCGGACTCCCAGGGGACAGATACGCAGTATTTT; CDR3 protein: CASSYSDSQGTDTQYF
J gene: TRBJ1-2; clone size: .; V gene: TRBV30; D gene: .; CDR3 DNA: TGTGCCTGGAGTGTACCCGTACTGGACTATGGCTACACCTTC; CDR3 protein: CAWSVPVLDYGYTF
J gene: TRBJ2-3; clone size: .; V gene: TRBV7-6; D gene: .; CDR3 DNA: TGTGCCAGCTCGGTCACAGATACGCAGTATTTT; CDR3 protein: CASSVTDTQYF
J gene: TRBJ2-1; clone size: few; V gene: TRBV18; D gene: TRBD1; CDR3 DNA: TGTGCCAGCTCACCGGGACAGGGAATGTACAATGAGCAGTTCTTC; CDR3 protein: CASSPGQGMYNEQFF
J gene: TRBJ2-1; clone size: once; V gene: TRBV6-1; D gene: TRBD2; CDR3 DNA: TGTGCCAGCAGTGGTCCCGGGACTAGCGGGAGGACCCATGAGCAGTTCTTC; CDR3 protein: CASSGPGTSGRTHEQFF
J gene: TRBJ2-2; clone size: few; V gene: TRBV9; D gene: TRBD2; CDR3 DNA: TGTGCCAGCAGCGCCCGGGGGGGGAATAAGAACACCGGGGAGCTGTTTTTT; CDR3 protein: CASSARGGNKNTGELFF
J gene: TRBJ1-5; clone size: .; V gene: TRBV30; D gene: .; CDR3 DNA: TGTGCCTGGCGGGGGGACCCGCTCAATCAGCCCCAGCATTTT; CDR3 protein: CAWRGDPLNQPQHF
J gene: TRBJ2-1; clone size: .; V gene: TRBV4-1; D gene: TRBD2; CDR3 DNA: TGCGCCAGCAGCCAGGTCCTTAGCGGGAGAGGCTACAATGAGCAGTTCTTC; CDR3 protein: CASSQVLSGRGYNEQFF
J gene: TRBJ2-1; clone size: few; V gene: TRBV19; D gene: TRBD2; CDR3 DNA: TGTGCCAGTACCCATGGCACGGGGACTAGCGGTTCGAATGAGCAGTTCTTC; CDR3 protein: CASTHGTGTSGSNEQFF
J gene: TRBJ2-1; clone size: .; V gene: TRBV2; D gene: TRBD2; CDR3 DNA: TGTGCCAGCAGCTTAGACGGACTAGAAATGGGTGAGCAGTTCTTC; CDR3 protein: CASSLDGLEMGEQFF
J gene: TRBJ2-1; clone size: few; V gene: TRBV18; D gene: .; CDR3 DNA: TGTGCCAGCTCACCACAGCACAATGAGCAGTTCTTC; CDR3 protein: CASSPQHNEQFF
J gene: TRBJ2-3; clone size: .; V gene: TRBV2; D gene: .; CDR3 DNA: TGTGCCAGCGGGGGGGCTGGTTACACAGATACGCAGTATTTT; CDR3 protein: CASGGAGYTDTQYF
J gene: TRBJ1-2; clone size: .; V gene: TRBV30; D gene: TRBD1; CDR3 DNA: TGTGCCTGGAGCCGGGACAGTTTATCCTATGGCTACACCTTC; CDR3 protein: CAWSRDSLSYGYTF
J gene: TRBJ1-5; clone size: few; V gene: TRBV19; D gene: .; CDR3 DNA: TGTGCCAGCAGACGGAGCTATAGCAATCAGCCCCAGCATTTT; CDR3 protein: CASRRSYSNQPQHF
J gene: TRBJ2-1; clone size: .; V gene: TRBV27; D gene: .; CDR3 DNA: TGTGCCAGCAGCCTAGCGTGGTCCTACAATGAGCAGTTCTTC; CDR3 protein: CASSLAWSYNEQFF
J gene: TRBJ2-1; clone size: .; V gene: TRBV2; D gene: TRBD2; CDR3 DNA: TGTGCCAGCAGTGATCGGGGGGGCTCCTACAATGAGCAGTTCTTC; CDR3 protein: CASSDRGGSYNEQFF
J gene: TRBJ1-5; clone size: .; V gene: TRBV6-1; D gene: .; CDR3 DNA: TGTGCCAGCAGTGAACAGGGGAGTCAGCCCCAGCATTTT; CDR3 protein: CASSEQGSQPQHF
J gene: TRBJ2-2; clone size: .; V gene: TRBV9; D gene: .; CDR3 DNA: TGTGCCAGCAGCGACACTAGAAGCCGGGAGCTGTTTTTT; CDR3 protein: CASSDTRSRELFF
J gene: TRBJ2-1; clone size: few; V gene: TRBV18; D gene: TRBD2; CDR3 DNA: TGTGCCAGCTCACCGACCGGGACTAGCAATGAGCAGTTCTTC; CDR3 protein: CASSPTGTSNEQFF
J gene: TRBJ2-3; clone size: .; V gene: TRBV30; D gene: TRBD2; CDR3 DNA: TGTGCCTGGAGTGCCAGACTAGCGGCCCAAGGGGGGGATACGCAGTATTTT; CDR3 protein: CAWSARLAAQGGDTQYF
J gene: TRBJ1-3; clone size: few; V gene: TRBV11-2; D gene: .; CDR3 DNA: TGTGCCAGCAGGTCCTACAGGGTAACTGGAAACACCATATATTTT; CDR3 protein: CASRSYRVTGNTIYF
J gene: TRBJ1-1; clone size: .; V gene: TRBV30; D gene: TRBD1; CDR3 DNA: TGTGCCTGGAGCGGGACCTATCTGGACAGGACTGAAGCTTTCTTT; CDR3 protein: CAWSGTYLDRTEAFF
J gene: TRBJ2-5; clone size: .; V gene: TRBV5-4; D gene: .; CDR3 DNA: TGTGCCAGCAGGCCCCCCGGGGTGGGAGAGACCCAGTACTTC; CDR3 protein: CASRPPGVGETQYF
J gene: TRBJ2-5; clone size: .; V gene: TRBV5-1; D gene: TRBD2; CDR3 DNA: TGCGCCAGCAGTTCGGGAGGACCGGAAGAGACCCAGTACTTC; CDR3 protein: CASSSGGPEETQYF
J gene: TRBJ2-1; clone size: .; V gene: TRBV19; D gene: TRBD2; CDR3 DNA: TGTGCCAGTAGTATCCCCTTTAGCGGGAGGTGGTACAATGAGCAGTTCTTC; CDR3 protein: CASSIPFSGRWYNEQFF
J gene: TRBJ1-3; clone size: .; V gene: TRBV10-3; D gene: .; CDR3 DNA: TGTGCCATCAGCCGAGAGGGGGGGCTCGGTGGAAACACCATATATTTT; CDR3 protein: CAISREGGLGGNTIYF
J gene: TRBJ1-1; clone size: .; V gene: TRBV20-1; D gene: .; CDR3 DNA: TGCAGTGTCCACTATCCTGGAGCTTTCTTT; CDR3 protein: CSVHYPGAFF
J gene: TRBJ2-1; clone size: .; V gene: TRBV9; D gene: TRBD2; CDR3 DNA: TGTGCCAGCAGCGTAGCTACGGGTGGGGCTAGCGGGAGTCATGAGCAGTTCTTC; CDR3 protein: CASSVATGGASGSHEQFF
J gene: TRBJ1-2; clone size: once; V gene: TRBV2; D gene: TRBD1; CDR3 DNA: TGTGCCAGCACCAAGGGCCCGGGACAGGGGGCCTATGGCTACACCTTC; CDR3 protein: CASTKGPGQGAYGYTF
J gene: TRBJ2-4; clone size: .; V gene: TRBV30; D gene: TRBD2; CDR3 DNA: TGTGCCTGGAGTGAACGGGGAAAAACTAGCGGGAGGGCCTCAGCCAAAAACATTCAGTACTTC; CDR3 protein: CAWSERGKTSGRASAKNIQYF
J gene: TRBJ1-1; clone size: .; V gene: TRBV7-2; D gene: TRBD1; CDR3 DNA: TGTGCCAGCAGCTTAACGGACAGGGTAAACACTGAAGCTTTCTTT; CDR3 protein: CASSLTDRVNTEAFF
J gene: TRBJ2-7; clone size: .; V gene: TRBV6-5; D gene: TRBD1; CDR3 DNA: TGTGCCAGCAGTTCTCCCGGACAGGGGGCTAGTGAGCAGTACTTC; CDR3 protein: CASSSPGQGASEQYF
J gene: TRBJ1-2; clone size: .; V gene: TRBV6-1; D gene: TRBD1; CDR3 DNA: TGTGCCAGCAGTGATGGGACAGGGGACCTCTATGGCTACACCTTC; CDR3 protein: CASSDGTGDLYGYTF
J gene: TRBJ2-3; clone size: .; V gene: TRBV7-2; D gene: .; CDR3 DNA: TGTGCCAGCAGCTTACGCGGGTTGGGCACAGATACGCAGTATTTT; CDR3 protein: CASSLRGLGTDTQYF
J gene: TRBJ2-1; clone size: few; V gene: TRBV5-4; D gene: TRBD2; CDR3 DNA: TGTGCCAGCAGCTCCGGGACTAGCGGGACCCCTCCCTACAATGAGCAGTTCTTC; CDR3 protein: CASSSGTSGTPPYNEQFF
J gene: TRBJ1-4; clone size: .; V gene: TRBV20-1; D gene: .; CDR3 DNA: TGCAGTGCTAGACCAAATGAAAAACTGTTTTTT; CDR3 protein: CSARPNEKLFF
J gene: TRBJ2-3; clone size: few; V gene: TRBV7-2; D gene: .; CDR3 DNA: TGTGCCAGCAGCTTAGGCGGGCGGCTAGATACGCAGTATTTT; CDR3 protein: CASSLGGRLDTQYF
J gene: TRBJ2-2; clone size: .; V gene: TRBV15; D gene: .; CDR3 DNA: TGTGCCACCAGCAGAGATTCCCCCCCGGGGGAGCTGTTTTTT; CDR3 protein: CATSRDSPPGELFF
J gene: TRBJ2-7; clone size: few; V gene: TRBV30; D gene: TRBD2; CDR3 DNA: TGTGCCTGGAGGGCGGGAGGGAGCTCCTACGAGCAGTACTTC; CDR3 protein: CAWRAGGSSYEQYF
J gene: TRBJ2-1; clone size: few; V gene: TRBV11-3; D gene: TRBD2; CDR3 DNA: TGTGCCAGCAGCTTATTTGCGGGAGGCCCGCCGGTGCAGTTCTTC; CDR3 protein: CASSLFAGGPPVQFF
J gene: TRBJ1-3; clone size: .; V gene: TRBV9; D gene: .; CDR3 DNA: TGTGCCAGCTCCCTGATGGGGGCAGCGGGAAACACCATATATTTT; CDR3 protein: CASSLMGAAGNTIYF